A selection of T cell receptor beta chains follows, all from one sample in a study of shared clonotypes between healthy human individuals. TCRdb keeps only in-frame clones here, not all; method: immunoSEQ multiplex PCR. The data contain around 2,000,000 clones, 95% of them seen just once; the ten biggest clones take up about 0.13%. The sample comprised naive CD4+ T cells sorted from blood. The receptor set was obtained from a young man in good health. Each CDR3 is given with its conserved first and last residue. A D gene is named only where the DNA matches it firmly. Size tells how often a clone was seen (once, few, many) or the class of an expanded clone, and some rows leave it out.

clone size | D gene | J gene | V gene | CDR3 protein | CDR3 DNA
few | - | TRBJ1-2 | TRBV2 | CASSSLGPNTF | TGTGCCAGCAGTAGTCTGGGACCAAACACCTTC
- | - | TRBJ2-1 | TRBV7-3 | CASSLGTVSYNEQFF | TGTGCCAGCAGCTTAGGGACGGTCTCCTACAATGAGCAGTTCTTC
- | - | TRBJ1-2 | TRBV6-1 | CATLWGGYTF | TGTGCCACCCTATGGGGCGGCTACACCTTC
- | - | TRBJ1-2 | TRBV19 | CASRSGNYGYTF | TGTGCCAGTAGGTCGGGGAACTATGGCTACACCTTC
- | TRBD2 | TRBJ2-5 | TRBV5-1 | CASSLGSGGKQETQYF | TGCGCCAGCAGCTTGGGTAGCGGGGGAAAACAAGAGACCCAGTACTTC
- | - | TRBJ1-1 | TRBV27 | CASRGWVGTEAFF | TGTGCCAGCAGGGGATGGGTGGGGACTGAAGCTTTCTTT
- | - | TRBJ1-1 | TRBV18 | CASFTDPTEAFF | TGTGCCAGCTTCACCGACCCGACTGAAGCTTTCTTT
few | - | TRBJ1-2 | TRBV28 | CASSWGEYGYTF | TGTGCCTCTTCCTGGGGAGAGTATGGCTACACCTTC
- | - | TRBJ1-5 | TRBV27 | CASSNRVSNQPQHF | TGTGCCAGCAGTAACAGGGTAAGCAATCAGCCCCAGCATTTT
- | TRBD1 | TRBJ2-7 | TRBV7-2 | CASSLVGQGTYEQYF | TGTGCCAGCAGCTTAGTGGGACAGGGAACCTACGAGCAGTACTTC
- | - | TRBJ1-4 | TRBV10-1 | CASSESPGGEKLFF | TGCGCCAGCAGTGAGTCGCCAGGAGGAGAAAAACTGTTTTTT
once | - | TRBJ1-3 | TRBV15 | CATSRARTDSGNTIYF | TGTGCCACCAGCAGAGCCCGGACGGACTCTGGAAACACCATATATTTT
- | TRBD2 | TRBJ2-3 | TRBV16 | CASSQSGIWDTQYF | TGTGCCAGCAGCCAAAGCGGGATTTGGGATACGCAGTATTTT
- | - | TRBJ2-7 | TRBV7-2 | CASSLAAKVNYEQYF | TGTGCCAGCAGCTTAGCGGCGAAGGTCAACTACGAGCAGTACTTC
- | - | TRBJ1-2 | TRBV6-4 | CASSADRGHGYTF | TGTGCCAGCAGTGCCGACAGAGGCCATGGCTACACCTTC
once | - | TRBJ1-5 | TRBV7-8 | CASSLGRSQPQHF | TGTGCCAGCAGCTTGGGGAGGAGCCAGCCCCAGCATTTT
once | - | TRBJ1-1 | TRBV7-3 | CASSLLMNTEAFF | TGTGCCAGCAGCCTCCTAATGAACACTGAAGCTTTCTTT
- | - | TRBJ1-6 | TRBV6-6 | CASSYGEGSYNSPLHF | TGTGCCAGCAGTTACGGAGAGGGTTCCTATAATTCACCCCTCCACTTT
- | - | TRBJ1-6 | TRBV5-4 | CASSWIGLDSPLHF | TGTGCCAGCAGCTGGATAGGGTTAGATTCACCCCTCCACTTT
- | - | TRBJ1-6 | TRBV6-5 | CASSSGITNSPLHF | TGTGCCAGCAGCTCGGGTATCACTAATTCACCCCTCCACTTT
- | - | TRBJ2-3 | TRBV7-9 | CASSPLGVTDTQYF | TGTGCCAGCTCACCCCTAGGGGTCACAGATACGCAGTATTTT
- | TRBD2 | TRBJ2-7 | TRBV27 | CASSFSGSDLRGQYF | TGTGCCAGCAGTTTTAGCGGGAGTGATCTACGAGGGCAGTACTTC
- | - | TRBJ2-2 | TRBV5-1 | CASSWTNLGGTGELFF | TGCGCCAGCAGTTGGACGAATTTGGGCGGCACCGGGGAGCTGTTTTTT
- | TRBD1 | TRBJ1-4 | TRBV18 | CASSPAGGFQNEKLFF | TGTGCCAGCTCACCGGCAGGGGGGTTTCAGAATGAAAAACTGTTTTTT
- | TRBD1 | TRBJ1-5 | TRBV2 | CASSGTGDNQPQHF | TGTGCCAGCAGTGGAACAGGGGACAATCAGCCCCAGCATTTT
- | - | TRBJ2-7 | TRBV2 | CASSEAGSNYEQYF | TGTGCCAGCAGTGAGGCAGGGAGTAACTACGAGCAGTACTTC
- | - | TRBJ2-3 | TRBV4-3 | CASSQEWADTQYF | TGCGCCAGCAGCCAAGAATGGGCAGATACGCAGTATTTT
- | TRBD2 | TRBJ2-1 | TRBV6-5 | CASRQLAGGSEQFF | TGTGCCAGCAGACAACTAGCGGGAGGTAGTGAGCAGTTCTTC
- | - | TRBJ1-4 | TRBV25-1 | CASSDGRGEKLFF | TGTGCCAGCAGTGACGGGAGGGGTGAGAAACTGTTTTTT
- | - | TRBJ2-2 | TRBV6-5 | CASTPNNGPGELFF | TGTGCCAGCACACCGAACAACGGCCCCGGGGAGCTGTTTTTT
- | TRBD2 | TRBJ2-3 | TRBV7-3 | CASSLKAGGLTSTDTQYF | TGTGCCAGCAGCTTAAAAGCGGGGGGGCTAACTAGCACAGATACGCAGTATTTT
- | TRBD1 | TRBJ1-2 | TRBV5-4 | CASSLRDRAMGTF | TGTGCCAGCAGTTTACGGGACAGGGCGATGGGCACCTTC
- | - | TRBJ2-2 | TRBV10-1 | CASSDVVRRNTGELFF | TGCGCCAGCAGTGATGTTGTTCGGAGAAACACCGGGGAGCTGTTTTTT
- | - | TRBJ1-4 | TRBV10-3 | CASSAGGEKLFF | TGTGCCAGCTCCGCCGGGGGGGAAAAACTGTTTTTT
- | - | TRBJ1-6 | TRBV4-3 | CASSQEAGPPYSSYNSPLHF | TGCGCCAGCAGCCAAGAGGCGGGCCCACCATATTCCTCCTATAATTCACCCCTCCACTTT
- | - | TRBJ1-2 | TRBV5-1 | CASSFSGDGYTF | TGCGCCAGCAGCTTTTCGGGGGATGGCTACACCTTC
- | - | TRBJ2-7 | TRBV5-1 | CASSSDSGWEQYF | TGCGCCAGCAGCTCGGACAGCGGATGGGAGCAGTACTTC
- | - | TRBJ2-3 | TRBV29-1 | CSVSDRLTDTQYF | TGCAGCGTTTCTGACAGGCTCACAGATACGCAGTATTTT
- | - | TRBJ2-5 | TRBV4-1 | CASSLSLKETQYF | TGCGCCAGCAGCCTCTCCTTAAAAGAGACCCAGTACTTC
- | TRBD1 | TRBJ1-1 | TRBV5-4 | CASSPTLTTGDRGTEAFF | TGTGCCAGCAGCCCCACCTTAACGACAGGGGACCGAGGGACTGAAGCTTTCTTT
- | TRBD1 | TRBJ1-1 | TRBV29-1 | CSVGDRGFTEAFF | TGCAGCGTTGGGGACAGGGGCTTCACTGAAGCTTTCTTT
- | TRBD1 | TRBJ2-3 | TRBV4-3 | CASSPGQGRADTQYF | TGCGCCAGCAGCCCCGGACAGGGTAGAGCAGATACGCAGTATTTT
- | - | TRBJ1-3 | TRBV9 | CASSAGADGNTIYF | TGTGCCAGCAGCGCGGGGGCGGATGGAAACACCATATATTTT
- | - | TRBJ1-5 | TRBV30 | CAWSGSGRYFNQPQHF | TGTGCCTGGAGTGGGTCAGGGAGGTACTTCAATCAGCCCCAGCATTTT
- | TRBD1 | TRBJ1-2 | TRBV28 | CASRSGQRYTF | TGTGCCAGCAGGTCGGGACAGCGCTACACCTTC
- | TRBD1 | TRBJ1-5 | TRBV6-1 | CASNSGQGSRPQHF | TGTGCCAGCAACTCGGGACAGGGGTCTCGGCCCCAGCATTTT
- | - | TRBJ2-3 | TRBV10-3 | CAISESAVVSSTDTQYF | TGTGCCATCAGTGAGTCAGCGGTCGTGTCTAGCACAGATACGCAGTATTTT
- | TRBD2 | TRBJ2-3 | TRBV10-3 | CAIMPGLATNHTSTDTQYF | TGTGCCATCATGCCAGGACTAGCGACAAACCACACTAGCACAGATACGCAGTATTTT
- | TRBD1 | TRBJ1-6 | TRBV5-6 | CASSSIRDRAFISPLHF | TGTGCCAGCAGCTCAATCCGGGACAGGGCCTTTATCTCACCCCTCCACTTT
- | - | TRBJ2-7 | TRBV6-6 | CASSLPGRAYEQYF | TGTGCCAGCAGCTTACCGGGACGGGCCTACGAGCAGTACTTC
- | - | TRBJ1-6 | TRBV12-1 | CASRSPLHF | TGTGCCAGCAGGTCACCCCTCCACTTT